The 11 T cell receptor beta chains listed next were all sequenced from one sample in a study of blood T cells in healthy people across ages. Alongside a J-beta primer mix, a sample-barcoded 5' primer served in a second PCR lasting about 7 to 11 cycles. Via MiXCR, TCRdb re-called the 5' RACE reads, giving one row per CDR3 protein. Of 1.5 million to 2 million distinct CDR3 sequences listed, about 28% are singletons. Sequencing input: blood. The receptors here all came from a woman aged 25-40 years in good health.

The chain has TRBV11-2 and TRBJ1-6, with a weak D call TRBD1 (6 bases). Trimming removed 6 bases from V and 6 bases from J, with 15 bases in between. The length of the CDR3 is 15 residues. CDR1 is SGHAT and CDR2 is FQNNGV in the germline V gene. CDR3 protein: CASSSATGSNSPLHF. The CDR3 DNA reads TGTGCCAGCAGTTCGGCAACAGGGTCTAATTCACCCCTCCACTTT.

This clonotype appeared a few times. The rearrangement uses TRBV21-1 and TRBJ1-6; the D segment call TRBD1 is taken from the table without a DNA check. TRBV21-1 is termed a pseudogene. This CDR3 spans 13 amino acids. The CDR3 DNA follows: TGTGCCAGCCAAACAGGGACGGATTCACCCCTCCACTTT. Protein sequence: CASQTGTDSPLHF.

The rearrangement uses TRBV9 and TRBJ1-1; possibly TRBD1 for D (5 bases). V lost 3 bases to trimming and J lost 0 bases, with 9 bases between them. Germline V gives CDR1 SGDLS, CDR2 YYNGEE. CDR3 size: 14 residues. The CDR3 region has the DNA TGTGCCAGCAGCGCAGGGTTTCTGAACACTGAAGCTTTCTTT. Protein: CASSAGFLNTEAFF.

In its sample, this clonotype was seen a few times. A junction end diverges from the germline sequence, so it may reflect a read error. The chain uses TRBV4-1 and TRBJ1-2, with D possibly TRBD1 on 5 matching bases. This CDR3 is built from 17 residues. Germline CDR1 and CDR2: MGHRA and YSYEKL. The chain's CDR3 is CASSHKIRGVPNYGFTF. The CDR3 DNA reads TGCGCCAGCAGCCACAAGATACGGGGGGTCCCTAACTATGGCTTCACCTTC.

The rearrangement joins TRBV9 to TRBJ2-2, with 11 nucleotides matching TRBD2. V shed 3 bases and J 7 bases; nucleotides not matched to a gene: 8. The CDR3 has 16 residues. Germline assignment: CDR1 SGDLS and CDR2 YYNGEE. The CDR3 DNA reads as TGTGCCAGCAGCGCGGGACTAGCGGCGCTCGACGGGGAGCTGTTTTTT. This encodes CASSAGLAALDGELFF.

In its sample, this clonotype was seen a few times. A read error may account for a junction end that differs from germline. The rearrangement joins TRBV28 to TRBJ1-1, with 9 bases fitting TRBD1. Germline V CDR1 and CDR2: MDHEN, SYDVKM. The CDR3 contains 19 residues. CDR3 sequence (DNA): TGCGCCAGCACCCGAGTCTGGGCCGGGACAGGGAGGGTCAACACTGAAGCTTTCTTT. Protein sequence: CASTRVWAGTGRVNTEAFF.

This clonotype came up a few times. The rearrangement joins TRBV20-1 to TRBJ1-2; 7 bases fit TRBD1. This CDR3 has 13 residues. CDR1 and CDR2 from the germline V gene are DFQATT and SNEGSKA (reference sequence). The V segment lost 4 bases and the J segment 8 bases; nucleotides outside the gene matches: 10. The CDR3 coding sequence is TGCAGTGCTACCTTTACAGGGGTGGGCGGCTACACCTTC. It encodes CSATFTGVGGYTF.

This clonotype was counted ten times or more. This CDR3 reads CSGQRLEGGYTF. CDR3 nucleotides: TGCAGCGGCCAGCGGTTGGAGGGGGGCTACACCTTC. The chain combines TRBV29-1 with TRBJ1-2; a weak D match, TRBD1 (5 bases). Germline CDR1 SQVTM, CDR2 ANQGSEA. V dropped 7 bases and J dropped 8 bases, with 17 bases sitting between them. This CDR3 contains 12 residues.

As concerns this clonotype: A much more abundant neighbour one base away suggests this may be a read error. The V and J genes are TRBV5-1 and TRBJ2-4, with TRBD1 as a possible D gene (5 bases). The CDR3 runs to 13 residues. V shed 5 bases and J shed 9 bases, with 15 bases lying between them. Germline V gene lookup returns CDR1 SGHRS and CDR2 YFSETQ. CDR3 sequence (DNA): TGCGCCAGCAGAATCCGACAGAGAGGCATTCAGTACTTC. Residues: CASRIRQRGIQYF.

The chain employs TRBV20-1 and TRBJ2-7; 12 bases fit TRBD2. Germline assignment: CDR1 DFQATT and CDR2 SNEGSKA (reference sequence). There are 14 residues in the CDR3. Trimming removed 6 bases from V and 2 bases from J; junction bases left unmatched: 5. The CDR3 region has the DNA TGCAGTGCCCTGACTAGCGGGAGTCCCTACGAGCAGTACTTC. Protein: CSALTSGSPYEQYF.

In this sample, this clonotype turned up a few times. The chain links TRBV5-1 to TRBJ1-1; no reliable D call. Germline-derived CDR1 and CDR2 are SGHRS and YFSETQ. CDR3 length equals 17 residues. Trimming took off 0 bases at V and 2 bases at J, with 17 bases between the two ends. CDR3 region: CASSLEVAASFNTEAFF. CDR3 sequence (DNA): TGCGCCAGCAGCTTGGAAGTAGCAGCCAGCTTTAACACTGAAGCTTTCTTT.